This section outlines one T cell receptor (beta chain) sequence together with its context. The data were taken from a study of blood T cell repertoires in COVID-19. Study summary: Italy, Spain and the United States were the sources of the convalescent and acute COVID-19 samples.

Libraries were prepared by immunoSEQ multiplex PCR; TCRdb keeps only in-frame clonotypes and omits some of them. The data contain tens of thousands of clones, 80% to 90% of them seen just once; the ten biggest clones take up about 7.3%. The CDR3 has 16 residues. Germline CDR1 and CDR2: SGHRS and YFSETQ. V was pared by 0 bases and J by 2 bases, with 5 bases of the junction left unmatched. The gene calls are TRBV5-1 and TRBJ2-5, with 9 bases fitting TRBD2. What was sequenced was peripheral blood. The clonotype originates from a man aged 50 to 60 with acute or convalescent COVID-19. The CDR3 coding sequence is TGCGCCAGCAGCTTGGCAGTAGCGGGGGAGCAAGAGACCCAGTACTTC. It is translated as CASSLAVAGEQETQYF.